This T cell receptor (beta chain) came from a study of metastatic and nonmetastatic thyroid tumors. Study at large: The comparison covered peripheral blood and tumor or nodule tissue in malignant and benign thyroid patients.

All patients were treatment-naive before thyroid surgery. Using MiXCR, TCRdb reanalyzed the PCR reads. The sample carries thousands of clones, roughly 14% recorded once. V lost 5 bases, J lost 4 bases, and 11 bases lay in between. This CDR3 is 14 amino acids long. Germline loops: CDR1 SGHTA, CDR2 FQGTGA. This clone is deemed medium-sized. The J gene is TRBJ2-2, the V gene TRBV7-3; possible D gene TRBD2, 6 bases. The sequence was collected from a female donor with papillary thyroid cancer or a benign thyroid nodule (not recorded which). Some clones in this sample may be carry-over from other donors' samples. Sequencing was carried out using blood. The CDR3 spells CASSPAGSTGELFF. The CDR3 DNA reads as TGTGCCAGCAGCCCCGCGGGGAGCACCGGGGAGCTGTTTTTT.